These 20 T cell receptor beta chains came from one sample sequenced in a study of blood T cell repertoires in COVID-19. Sequenced by immunoSEQ multiplex PCR; TCRdb stores in-frame clones only, minus some. This sample has 30,000 to 50,000 clones; roughly 85% occur once, and the top ten carry about 4%. The material sequenced was peripheral blood. The source is a man aged 60 to 75 with acute or convalescent COVID-19.

The V and J genes are TRBV7-2 and TRBJ1-1; TRBD1 aligns across 8 bases. The CDR3 contains 14 residues. Germline CDR1 is SGHTA and CDR2 is FQGNSA. With 2 bases clipped from V and 3 bases from J, the junction kept 2 bases outside the gene matches. CDR3 loop: CASSLRQGYTEAFF. The CDR3 DNA sequence: TGTGCCAGCAGCTTACGACAGGGGTACACTGAAGCTTTCTTT.

This clone has only one observation. The J gene is TRBJ1-5, the V gene TRBV7-2; tentatively, D is TRBD1 (5 bases). CDR3 length equals 14 residues. V was clipped by 2 bases and J by 2 bases, with 7 bases between them. Germline V gene sequence: CDR1 SGHTA, CDR2 FQGNSA. The CDR3 is CASSLQGGNQPQHF. The CDR3 DNA is TGTGCCAGCAGCTTACAGGGCGGCAATCAGCCCCAGCATTTT.

This clone has more than one count but fewer than ten. The J gene is TRBJ2-1, the V gene TRBV24-1; D not certain. The CDR3 runs 15 residues. The V gene's germline CDR1 is KGHDR and CDR2 SFDVKD. Trimming shortened V by 6 bases and J by 0 bases, and 11 bases separated the two germline ends. CDR3: CATSQSGSSYNEQFF. CDR3 coding DNA: TGTGCCACCAGTCAGTCGGGTAGCTCCTACAATGAGCAGTTCTTC.

The chain couples TRBV7-2 to TRBJ1-1; 8 bases agree with TRBD1. Trimming cost V 3 bases and J 11 bases; bases outside gene matches: 8. The CDR3 is 13 residues long. Looked up from germline, CDR1 is SGHTA and CDR2 is FQGNSA. CDR3 region: CASSFSQGVDAFF. CDR3 nucleotide sequence: TGTGCCAGCAGCTTTTCACAGGGGGTAGACGCTTTCTTT.

V and J are TRBV2 and TRBJ2-7, with 7 nucleotides matching TRBD2. Per germline, CDR1 SNHLY and CDR2 FYNNEI. V lost 7 bases to trimming and J lost 2 bases; unmatched junction nucleotides: 5. CDR3 length: 13 residues. Here the CDR3 DNA reads TGTGCCAGCAAGGGCGGGAGCGCCTACGAGCAGTACTTC. This gives the protein CASKGGSAYEQYF.

The chain employs TRBV21-1 and TRBJ2-2; no check of the table's D call, TRBD1, against the DNA was made. TRBV21-1 is shown as a pseudogene. The CDR3 sequence is 18 residues long. The CDR3 loop reads CASSYAQGWKANTGELFF. The CDR3 DNA reads TGTGCCAGCAGCTACGCACAGGGGTGGAAGGCGAACACCGGGGAGCTGTTTTTT.

The V and J genes are TRBV7-9 and TRBJ1-1; weak D call: TRBD1 (6 bases). V gave up 4 bases and J gave up 11 bases, with 20 bases separating them. The CDR3 spans 14 residues. Germline V CDR1 and CDR2: SEHNR, FQNEAQ (reference sequence). The CDR3, as DNA: TGTGCCAGCAGCTCCAATTTGGAACAGGGTAAGGCTTTCTTT. Protein: CASSSNLEQGKAFF.

This sequence joins TRBV24-1 and TRBJ2-3; 8 bases fit TRBD1. The germline V gene encodes CDR1 KGHDR and CDR2 SFDVKD. The V segment lost 3 bases and the J segment 4 bases; nucleotides outside the gene matches: 5. The length of the CDR3 is 15 residues. CDR3 sequence (DNA): TGTGCCACCAGTGATCAAACAGGGGGACCAGATACGCAGTATTTT. This gives the protein CATSDQTGGPDTQYF.

The CDR3: CASGLDGSGNTIYF. DNA for the CDR3: TGTGCTAGTGGTTTGGACGGCTCTGGAAACACCATATATTTT. V usage is TRBV12-5 and J usage is TRBJ1-3; D gene uncertain. Germline V lookup: CDR1 LGHNT, CDR2 FRNRAP. The CDR3 loop spans 14 amino acids. The V and J ends lost 1 base and 0 bases respectively, with 4 bases between them.

The gene calls are TRBV24-1 and TRBJ1-5; D unclear. Germline V gene sequence: CDR1 KGHDR, CDR2 SFDVKD. The CDR3 length is 16 residues. V lost 3 bases and J lost 2, with 13 bases in between. CDR3 loop: CATSDPKRFGNQPQHF. The CDR3 DNA sequence: TGTGCCACCAGTGATCCGAAGCGCTTTGGCAATCAGCCCCAGCATTTT.

The rearrangement uses TRBV12-3 or TRBV12-4 and TRBJ1-1; D ambiguous. The germline V and J ends were trimmed by 7 bases and 7 bases, with 13 bases remaining between them. The CDR3 consists of 12 residues. The CDR3 loop is CASTAGLGEAFF. The CDR3 DNA reads as TGTGCCAGCACGGCCGGGTTGGGTGAAGCTTTCTTT.

V and J are TRBV14 and TRBJ2-3; D is unclear. The CDR3 covers 14 residues. CDR1 is SGHDN, CDR2 FVKESK, per germline. Trimming shortened V by 3 bases and J by 0 bases, and 7 bases separated the two germline ends. CDR3 loop: CASSHVSSTDTQYF. Here the CDR3 DNA reads TGTGCCAGCAGCCACGTTAGCAGCACAGATACGCAGTATTTT.

V and J are TRBV18 and TRBJ1-1; D not certain. Germline CDR1 KGHSH, CDR2 LQKENI. The CDR3 has 13 residues. V was cut by 3 bases and J by 6 bases, with 11 bases left in between. The CDR3 DNA is TGTGCCAGCTCACCGGCTGGGCCCGCTGAAGCTTTCTTT. This codes for CASSPAGPAEAFF.

On this clone: Other DNA sequences from this sample encode an identical CDR3 as well. The chain is built from TRBV4-1 and TRBJ2-7; D might be TRBD2 (6 bases). The CDR3 runs to 20 residues. V lost 4 bases to trimming and J lost 3 bases, with 31 bases between them. Germline V lookup: CDR1 MGHRA, CDR2 YSYEKL. CDR3 in amino acids: CASSRALALRRTGVSYEQYF. The CDR3 nucleotides read TGCGCCAGCAGCCGAGCCCTAGCGCTGAGGAGGACCGGGGTCAGCTACGAGCAGTACTTC.

V is TRBV10-2 and J is TRBJ1-6; TRBD1 might be the D (5 bases). V was clipped by 0 bases and J by 7 bases, with 10 bases between them. Germline lookup yields CDR1 WSHSY and CDR2 SAAADI. The CDR3 is 15 residues long. CDR3 residues: CASSESTGENSPLHF. As DNA, the CDR3 is TGCGCCAGCAGTGAGTCGACGGGGGAAAATTCACCCCTCCACTTT.

Concerning this clone itself: At the DNA level, this CDR3 is encoded by other sequences in the same sample as well. The CDR3 nucleotides read TGTGCCAGCAGCCCCCTCCGGGGCTACGAGCAGTACTTC. Translated, it gives CASSPLRGYEQYF. This chain uses TRBV3-1 (or the pseudogene TRBV3-2) with TRBJ2-7; weak D call: TRBD2 (5 bases). The germline V and J ends were trimmed by 4 bases and 3 bases, with 10 bases remaining between them. This CDR3 contains 13 residues. Germline lookup yields CDR1 LGHDT and CDR2 YNNKEL (reference sequence).

The V and J genes are TRBV28 and TRBJ1-1, with D unclear. Looked up from germline, CDR1 is MDHEN and CDR2 is SYDVKM. Trimming left V 7 bases short and J 6 bases short, with 18 bases between. This CDR3 region has 14 residues. This chain's CDR3 is CASTYLWGGAEAFF. CDR3 DNA sequence: TGTGCCAGCACGTATTTGTGGGGAGGCGCTGAAGCTTTCTTT. Filled out from reference TRBV28 and TRBJ1-1, the complete variable domain reads DVKVTQSSRYLVKRTGEKVFLECVQDMDHENMFWYRQDPGLGLRLIYFSYDVKMKEKGDIPEGYSVSREKKERFSLILESASTNQTSMYLCASTYLWGGAEAFFGQGTRLTVV.

The V and J genes are TRBV12-3 or TRBV12-4 and TRBJ2-3; tentative D call: TRBD2 (6 bases). The CDR3 loop spans 13 amino acids. Between the trimmed V and J ends, which lost 6 bases and 2 bases, there was a span of 9 bases. The DNA for the CDR3 is TGTGCCAGCAGCGGGACTTCCACAGATACGCAGTATTTT. This codes for CASSGTSTDTQYF.

The chain employs TRBV5-1 and TRBJ2-5; 7 nucleotides align to TRBD1. V shed 0 bases, J shed 4 bases, and the junction held 3 bases outside the gene matches. The CDR3 extends over 14 amino acids. The germline gives CDR1 SGHRS, CDR2 YFSETQ. CDR3 bases: TGCGCCAGCAGCTTGGAAGGGGGCCCAGAGACCCAGTACTTC. It encodes CASSLEGGPETQYF.

The sample holds one count of this clone. The J gene is TRBJ2-3, the V gene TRBV6-5; unclear D gene. V was shortened by 5 bases and J by 5 bases, with 5 bases between the two germline ends. CDR1 and CDR2 (germline): MNHEY, SVGAGI. The CDR3 runs 11 residues. The DNA of the CDR3 is TGTGCCAGCAGTCCCCGAGATACGCAGTATTTT. Its translation: CASSPRDTQYF.